Each of the 2 T cell receptor beta chains below was sequenced from the same sample in a study of blood T cells in healthy people across ages. With a J-beta primer mix and a sample-barcoded 5' primer, a second PCR ran about 7 to 12 cycles. One entry per CDR3 protein results from TCRdb running MiXCR on the 5' RACE reads. The sample has fewer than 900,000 distinct CDR3 sequences; roughly 43% are singletons. Input material: blood. The source is a woman aged 60-75 years in good health.

The chain joins TRBV20-1 to TRBJ1-6, with 7 positions matching TRBD1. V shed 8 bases, J shed 5 bases, and the junction held 6 bases outside the gene matches. CDR1 DFQATT and CDR2 SNEGSKA come from the germline V gene (reference sequence). CDR3 length: 13 amino acids. CDR3 nucleotide sequence: TGCAGTACGGGACAGTCAAATAATTCACCCCTCCACTTT. Its protein is CSTGQSNNSPLHF.

CDR3 amino acids: CASSRIGVDTEAFF. The CDR3 coding sequence is TGCGCCAGCAGCCGAATCGGGGTGGACACTGAAGCTTTCTTT. The chain links TRBV4-1 to TRBJ1-1; D gene uncertain. Trimming shortened V by 4 bases and J by 3 bases, and 12 bases separated the two germline ends. The germline CDR1 and CDR2 sequences are MGHRA and YSYEKL. The CDR3 sequence is 14 residues long.